The 14 T cell receptor beta chains below all came from one sample that was sequenced in a study of cytomegalovirus exposure and HLA in healthy donors (dated 2017 in TCRdb). Libraries were constructed by the immunoSEQ multiplex PCR assay. TCRdb mirrors the immuneACCESS table, restricted to in-frame sequences. Some clones are absent from its copies; in checked studies, under half trace to an unresolved V gene, and the reason for the others is unknown. This sample has some 130,000 clones in its table, and approximately 80% of those were observed once. The ten largest clones add up to 30% of the sample. The sample taken for sequencing was PBMCs. All receptors come from a man aged 25 to 45 in good health and CMV-seropositive.

This clone has only one observation. J is TRBJ1-1 and V is TRBV4-1; TRBD1 matches at 11 bases. CDR3 length equals 18 residues. Trimming at V came to 1 base and at J to 0 bases, leaving 7 bases not matched to a gene. The germline CDR1 and CDR2 sequences are MGHRA and YSYEKL. CDR3 nucleotides: TGCGCCAGCAGCCAAGCGGGACAGGGGGACTTATTGAACACTGAAGCTTTCTTT. Translation gives CASSQAGQGDLLNTEAFF.

This chain joins TRBV6-1 and TRBJ1-2; D is perhaps TRBD1 (5 bases). This CDR3 has 14 residues. Germline CDR1 reads MNHNS; CDR2 reads SASEGT. Trimming took 7 bases from V and 4 from J, leaving 16 bases between them. In nucleotides, the CDR3 is TGTGCCAGCACCCCGGGGGTTGGGTTCTATGGCTACACCTTC. It translates to CASTPGVGFYGYTF.

The V and J genes are TRBV6-5 and TRBJ1-1; TRBD1 aligns across 8 bases. The CDR3 runs to 16 residues. Germline CDR1 MNHEY, CDR2 SVGAGI. The junction had 6 bases not matched to a gene; V was cut back by 2 bases and J by 1 base. DNA of the CDR3: TGTGCCAGCAGTTACCGTACCGGGACAGGGAACACTGAAGCTTTCTTT. This encodes CASSYRTGTGNTEAFF.

This chain uses TRBV2 with TRBJ1-1; tentatively, D is TRBD1 (5 bases). The germline CDR1 and CDR2 sequences are SNHLY and FYNNEI. The CDR3 spans 14 residues. Trimming shortened V by 1 base and J by 4 bases, and 10 bases separated the two germline ends. As DNA, the CDR3 is TGTGCCAGCAGTGAAGAGGGGTACGGCACTGAAGCTTTCTTT. Protein: CASSEEGYGTEAFF.

Only a few counts were recorded for this clone. The chain links TRBV20-1 to TRBJ1-2; unclear D gene. V was pared by 7 bases and J by 1 base, with 7 bases between. The germline gives CDR1 DFQATT, CDR2 SNEGSKA (reference sequence). This CDR3 is 11 amino acids long. CDR3 coding DNA: TGCAGTGGCGGAGATAACTATGGCTACACCTTC. Translation gives CSGGDNYGYTF.

In the case of this clone: This sample includes further DNA sequences coding for the same CDR3. The rearrangement uses TRBV11-2 and TRBJ2-5; the match to TRBD2 covers 7 bases. The germline CDR1 and CDR2 sequences are SGHAT and FQNNGV. After removal of 1 base from V and 5 bases from J, the junction contained 4 bases not matched to a gene. The CDR3 contains 14 residues. CDR3 nucleotide sequence: TGTGCCAGCAGCTTAGTAGCGGGCCGGGAGACCCAGTACTTC. Protein sequence: CASSLVAGRETQYF.

This clone is a singleton in its sample. J is TRBJ2-5 and V is TRBV6-1; 10 nucleotides agree with TRBD2. The ends lost 2 bases at V and 5 bases at J; junction bases unmatched: 8. Looked up from germline, CDR1 is MNHNS and CDR2 is SASEGT. There are 16 residues in the CDR3. The CDR3 reads CASSEPPLAGRETQYF. CDR3 DNA sequence: TGTGCCAGCAGTGAACCCCCACTAGCGGGGCGGGAGACCCAGTACTTC.

This chain connects TRBV9 to TRBJ1-3, with D possibly matching TRBD1 (5 bases). This CDR3 comprises 16 residues. Germline CDR1 is SGDLS and CDR2 is YYNGEE. Trimming shortened V by 7 bases and J by 0 bases, and 17 bases separated the two germline ends. CDR3 residues: CASGVGPGNSGNTIYF. For the CDR3, the DNA is TGTGCCAGCGGAGTGGGGCCTGGAAACTCTGGAAACACCATATATTTT.

CDR3 in DNA: TGTGCCATCAGTGGGGTGGAGGTGGCCTACGAGCAGTACTTC. Protein product: CAISGVEVAYEQYF. The chain couples TRBV10-3 to TRBJ2-7; possible D gene TRBD2, 5 bases. V lost 4 bases, J lost 2 bases, and 12 bases lay in between. The CDR3 spans 14 residues. CDR1 is ENHRY, CDR2 SYGVKD, per germline.

This clone was recorded only once. The CDR3 DNA sequence: TGTGCCAGCAGCTCGGGTGGACTGTCGGGTGGAAACACCATATATTTT. It is translated as CASSSGGLSGGNTIYF. J is TRBJ1-3 and V is TRBV5-4; D unresolved. The CDR3 is made up of 16 amino acids. Germline lookup yields CDR1 SGHNT and CDR2 YYREEE (reference sequence). The V end was cut by 3 bases, the J end by 3 bases, with 16 bases between. Complete variable domain (other parts from reference TRBV5-4 and TRBJ1-3): ETGVTQSPTHLIKTRGQQVTLRCSSQSGHNTVSWYQQALGQGPQFIFQYYREEENGRGNFPPRFSGLQFPNYSSELNVNALELDDSALYLCASSSGGLSGGNTIYFGEGSWLTVV.

This sequence joins TRBV10-2 and TRBJ1-3; no reliable D call. Germline CDR1 reads WSHSY; CDR2 reads SAAADI. The CDR3 is 12 residues long. With 3 bases removed from V and 3 bases from J, the gap between germline ends came to 3 bases. The CDR3 protein is CASSEYGNTIYF. CDR3 DNA sequence: TGCGCCAGCAGTGAATATGGAAACACCATATATTTT.

J is TRBJ2-7 and V is TRBV5-1, with D perhaps TRBD1 (5 bases). The CDR3 runs 13 residues. Looked up from germline, CDR1 is SGHRS and CDR2 is YFSETQ. Trimming removed 0 bases at V and 6 bases at J, with 10 bases between. The CDR3 DNA reads TGCGCCAGCAGCTTGGCGTCAGGGCTCGAGCAGTACTTC. It specifies CASSLASGLEQYF.

This rearrangement joins TRBV18 to TRBJ2-1; D unclear. This CDR3 comprises 14 residues. Germline CDR1 and CDR2: KGHSH and LQKENI. V was trimmed by 1 base and J by 8 bases, leaving 12 bases between them. The CDR3 loop is CASSPLISIDEQFF. CDR3 DNA sequence: TGTGCCAGCTCACCACTTATCAGTATCGATGAGCAGTTCTTC.

V usage is TRBV5-1 and J usage is TRBJ2-2, with TRBD1 as a possible D gene (6 bases). V lost 2 bases to trimming and J lost 5 bases, with 10 bases between them. The germline CDR1 and CDR2 sequences are SGHRS and YFSETQ. The CDR3 extends over 14 amino acids. In DNA form, the CDR3 reads TGCGCCAGCAGCTTCCAGGGGATTACCGGGGAGCTGTTTTTT. The encoded protein is CASSFQGITGELFF.